This T cell receptor (beta chain) was found in a study of blood T cell repertoires in COVID-19. Study overall: The study drew acute and convalescent COVID-19 samples from the United States, Italy and Spain. In each case, the material was cDNA or gDNA derived from T cells, B-cell-depleted T cells, or PBMCs.

Original handling: Reference gene primers were amplified, and this amplification served to estimate nucleated cell counts. The data were produced by immunoSEQ multiplex PCR, yet TCRdb's version contains in-frame clones alone and is incomplete. The DNA gave D and trimming, while V, J and clone size come from that table. Of 190,000 or so clones in the sample, roughly nine tenths were seen once. CDR1 and CDR2 (germline): SGHNT, YENEEA. The CDR3 runs 14 residues. The V gene lost 3 bases and the J gene lost 2 bases, with 11 bases spanning the gap. Material: peripheral blood. The receptor comes from a woman in her seventies with acute or convalescent COVID-19. The rearrangement joins TRBV11-3 to TRBJ2-7; D is possibly TRBD2 (6 bases). CDR3 protein: CASSLLASTYEQYF. CDR3 sequence (DNA): TGTGCCAGCAGCTTGCTAGCGTCCACCTACGAGCAGTACTTC.